Shown below are 28 T cell receptor beta chains from a single sample sequenced in a study of OX40 agonist ivuxolimab in advanced cancers. Sequenced by immunoSEQ multiplex PCR; TCRdb stores in-frame clones only, minus some. The table has approximately 80,000 clones, roughly 89% seen once. The sequenced sample was CD4+ or CD8+ T cells sorted from blood, obtained in a trial of the OX40 agonist ivuxolimab. These TCRs come from an adult with an advanced solid tumor such as melanoma, head and neck, liver or kidney cancer.

V and J are TRBV19 and TRBJ2-3, with a possible D match to TRBD2 (6 bases). CDR1 and CDR2 from the germline V gene are LNHDA and SQIVND (reference sequence). The CDR3 totals 14 residues. Trimming shortened V by 1 base and J by 3 bases, and 8 bases separated the two germline ends. CDR3 loop: CASSIGLETDTQYF. The CDR3 DNA reads as TGTGCCAGTAGTATAGGACTAGAGACAGATACGCAGTATTTT.

This chain's CDR3 is CASSSRLDGIQETQYF. DNA for the CDR3: TGTGCCAGCAGCTCCCGCCTAGACGGGATACAAGAGACCCAGTACTTC. The chain uses TRBV11-2 and TRBJ2-5, with TRBD2 as a possible D gene (5 bases). V dropped 4 bases and J dropped 2 bases, with 17 bases sitting between them. Looked up from germline, CDR1 is SGHAT and CDR2 is FQNNGV. The CDR3 runs 16 residues.

This clone was found a few times. The rearrangement uses TRBV5-1 and TRBJ2-5; D possibly corresponds to TRBD2 (7 bases). CDR1 and CDR2 (germline): SGHRS, YFSETQ. The V end lost 0 bases, the J end lost 5 bases, and 14 bases lay between the germline ends. This CDR3 is built from 15 residues. CDR3 in DNA: TGCGCCAGCAGCTTGGAGGGGGGGCGCAGGGAGACCCAGTACTTC. It codes for CASSLEGGRRETQYF. The variable domain in full, with the rest retrieved from reference TRBV5-1 and TRBJ2-5, is KAGVTQTPRYLIKTRGQQVTLSCSPISGHRSVSWYQQTPGQGLQFLFEYFSETQRNKGNFPGRFSGRQFSNSRSEMNVSTLELGDSALYLCASSLEGGRRETQYFGPGTRLLVL.

In its sample, this clone was seen a few times. V gene TRBV29-1 combines with J gene TRBJ2-7; D is unresolved. Germline V gene sequence: CDR1 SQVTM, CDR2 ANQGSEA. The V gene lost 3 bases and the J gene lost 0 bases, with 6 bases spanning the gap. This CDR3 is built from 12 residues. The CDR3 loop reads CSVEVSSYEQYF. The CDR3 DNA is TGCAGCGTTGAGGTCAGCTCCTACGAGCAGTACTTC.

V and J are TRBV27 and TRBJ1-5; 7 nucleotides align to TRBD1. The CDR3 covers 14 residues. Germline V lookup: CDR1 MNHEY, CDR2 SMNVEV (reference sequence). V shed 5 bases and J 7 bases; nucleotides not matched to a gene: 8. In DNA form, the CDR3 reads TGTGCCAGCAGTAGGACAGGCCCCAGGCAGCCCCAGCATTTT. It codes for CASSRTGPRQPQHF.

The chain links TRBV11-3 to TRBJ2-1, with D possibly matching TRBD2 (6 bases). The V end lost 1 base, the J end lost 6 bases, and 10 bases lay between the germline ends. Germline loops: CDR1 SGHNT, CDR2 YENEEA. CDR3 size: 14 residues. The CDR3 is CASSLATGVNEQFF. DNA for the CDR3: TGTGCCAGCAGCTTAGCAACGGGAGTCAATGAGCAGTTCTTC.

The gene calls are TRBV6-5 and TRBJ2-6, with unresolved D. This CDR3 has 14 amino acids. The ends were cut back, 5 bases at V and 4 bases at J, with 9 bases in the middle. Per germline, CDR1 MNHEY and CDR2 SVGAGI. The CDR3 DNA is TGTGCCAGCAGTCGCAGATACGGGGCCAACGTCCTGACTTTC. Amino acid sequence: CASSRRYGANVLTF.

This chain uses TRBV5-4 with TRBJ2-6; weak D call: TRBD2 (7 bases). The V and J ends lost 3 bases and 0 bases respectively, with 10 bases between them. Per germline, CDR1 SGHNT and CDR2 YYREEE (reference sequence). This CDR3 spans 16 amino acids. CDR3 loop: CASSSGGLSGANVLTF. Here the CDR3 DNA reads TGTGCCAGCAGCTCCGGGGGGCTCTCTGGGGCCAACGTCCTGACTTTC.

V is TRBV29-1 and J is TRBJ1-2; D might be TRBD1 (6 bases). The CDR3 loop spans 12 amino acids. V was trimmed by 7 bases and J by 4 bases, leaving 13 bases between them. Germline V gives CDR1 SQVTM, CDR2 ANQGSEA. This CDR3 reads CSGRDTPYGYTF. The DNA for the CDR3 is TGCAGCGGCCGGGACACCCCCTATGGCTACACCTTC.

The chain recombines TRBV19 with TRBJ2-7; no reliable D call. This CDR3 is 12 amino acids long. Germline-derived CDR1 and CDR2 are LNHDA and SQIVND (reference sequence). V lost 7 bases and J 1 base, leaving 8 bases between the germline ends. The CDR3 is CASTGTSYEQYF. DNA for the CDR3: TGTGCCAGTACGGGCACGTCCTACGAGCAGTACTTC. The whole variable domain, filled in from reference TRBV19 and TRBJ2-7, reads DGGITQSPKYLFRKEGQNVTLSCEQNLNHDAMYWYRQDPGQGLRLIYYSQIVNDFQKGDIAEGYSVSREKKESFPLTVTSAQKNPTAFYLCASTGTSYEQYFGPGTRLTVT.

The rearrangement links TRBV6-1 to TRBJ1-5, with D perhaps TRBD1 (6 bases). V gave up 9 bases and J gave up 3 bases, with 15 bases separating them. This CDR3 is 14 amino acids long. Per the germline V gene, CDR1 is MNHNS and CDR2 is SASEGT. The CDR3, as DNA: TGTGCCAGTAAATCAGGGGCGAACAATCAGCCCCAGCATTTT. This gives the protein CASKSGANNQPQHF.

V gene TRBV7-2 combines with J gene TRBJ2-1; 7 bases are shared with TRBD2. Germline lookup yields CDR1 SGHTA and CDR2 FQGNSA. The CDR3 runs 15 residues. The V gene end was trimmed by 4 bases and the J gene end by 6 bases; junction bases not matched to a gene: 9. The CDR3 DNA is TGTGCCAGCAGCTCCGGGGCGGGGGACGTCAATGAGCAGTTCTTC. This gives the protein CASSSGAGDVNEQFF.

On this clone itself: An end of the junction does not agree with germline; a read error may underlie this. This chain links TRBV7-2 with TRBJ2-7; 9 bases fit TRBD2. Germline values: CDR1 SGHTA, CDR2 FQGNSA. The length of the CDR3 is 16 residues. The CDR3 protein is CASTLGQAGGSYEQYF. In DNA, the CDR3 is TGTGCCAGCACCTTAGGTCAAGCGGGAGGTTCCTACGAGCAGTACTTC.

This chain connects TRBV19 to TRBJ1-1, with D perhaps matching TRBD1 (5 bases). This CDR3 is 13 amino acids long. Between the trimmed V and J ends, which lost 10 bases and 6 bases, there was a span of 18 bases. CDR1 is LNHDA, CDR2 SQIVND, per germline (reference sequence). CDR3 sequence reads: CATEMGLYSEAFF. The CDR3 region has the DNA TGTGCCACCGAAATGGGGCTCTATTCTGAAGCTTTCTTT.

The chain joins TRBV5-1 to TRBJ2-3, with TRBD1 matching 7 bases. V dropped 1 base and J dropped 2; count of bases not matched to a gene: 10. This CDR3 region has 17 residues. Germline V gene lookup returns CDR1 SGHRS and CDR2 YFSETQ. The chain's CDR3 is CASSLRQGVGTTDTQYF. The CDR3 nucleotides are TGCGCCAGCAGCTTGAGACAGGGAGTCGGGACCACAGATACGCAGTATTTT.

The rearrangement joins TRBV30 to TRBJ1-1; D ambiguous. The CDR3 consists of 12 residues. V gave up 4 bases and J gave up 3 bases, with 9 bases separating them. CDR1 is GTSNPN, CDR2 SVGIG, per germline (reference sequence). This CDR3 reads CAWKRGDTEAFF. The CDR3 DNA sequence: TGTGCCTGGAAGCGGGGTGACACTGAAGCTTTCTTT. The full variable domain, completed using reference TRBV30 and TRBJ1-1, is SQTIHQWPATLVQPVGSPLSLECTVEGTSNPNLYWYRQAAGRGLQLLFYSVGIGQISSEVPQNLSASRPQDRQFILSSKKLLLSDSGFYLCAWKRGDTEAFFGQGTRLTVV.

V and J are TRBV27 and TRBJ1-5; the match to TRBD1 covers 8 bases. The germline V gene has CDR1 MNHEY and CDR2 SMNVEV (reference sequence). This CDR3 is built from 14 residues. V gave up 0 bases and J gave up 7 bases; unmatched junction bases: 2. This CDR3 is CASSLSRGPQPQHF. The CDR3 nucleotides are TGTGCCAGCAGTTTATCCAGGGGGCCACAGCCCCAGCATTTT.

The chain has TRBV30 and TRBJ1-3; 7 bases are shared with TRBD1. Losses at the gene ends were 3 bases for V and 2 bases for J; bases not matched to a gene: 4. CDR1 and CDR2 from the germline V gene are GTSNPN and SVGIG (reference sequence). The CDR3 has 14 residues. CDR3 coding DNA: TGTGCCTGGAGCCCAGGGACAGCTGGAAACACCATATATTTT. Encoded protein: CAWSPGTAGNTIYF.

This rearrangement joins TRBV14 to TRBJ2-5, with a tentative D call TRBD1 (5 bases). Germline V gene data show CDR1 as SGHDN and CDR2 as FVKESK. The CDR3 is 13 residues long. The germline V and J ends were trimmed by 2 bases and 7 bases, with 11 bases remaining between them. The CDR3 DNA reads TGTGCCAGCAGCCAATCGCTTAGGGGGACCCAGTACTTC. Amino acids: CASSQSLRGTQYF.

The rearrangement uses TRBV5-4 and TRBJ2-5; D is uncertain. The DNA end favors TRBJ2-7, so the J call may be wrong. Germline assignment: CDR1 SGHNT and CDR2 YYREEE (reference sequence). There are 13 residues in the CDR3. CDR3 sequence (DNA): TGTGCCAGCAGCTGGGATAGATCCTACGAGCAGTACTTC. This encodes CASSWDRSYEQYF.

This chain uses TRBV19 with TRBJ2-7; 9 bases align to TRBD1. V trimming: 1 base; J trimming: 5 bases; junction bases outside the gene matches: 6. This CDR3 has 15 residues. Germline values: CDR1 LNHDA, CDR2 SQIVND (reference sequence). In DNA, the CDR3 is TGTGCCAGTAGTATAGGGGCTCGGACAGGGGACGAGCAGTACTTC. As protein: CASSIGARTGDEQYF.

CDR3 sequence: CASSLSPLNTGELFF. The CDR3 coding sequence is TGTGCCAGCAGCTTAAGTCCTCTCAACACCGGGGAGCTGTTTTTT. The rearrangement links TRBV11-1 to TRBJ2-2; D unresolved. This CDR3 has 15 residues. V was trimmed by 2 bases and J by 2 bases, leaving 9 bases between them. Germline CDR1 is SGHAT and CDR2 is FQDESV (reference sequence).

The genes are TRBV5-4 and TRBJ1-6; 11 positions match TRBD1. Germline V gene data show CDR1 as SGHNT and CDR2 as YYREEE (reference sequence). The V and J ends lost 5 bases and 7 bases, in that order; junction bases with no gene match: 8. The CDR3 is 16 residues long. The CDR3 DNA sequence: TGTGCCAGCAGTTTAGGACAGGGGGCGCGGAATTCACCCCTCCACTTT. Protein: CASSLGQGARNSPLHF.

The V call is TRBV5-6, the J call TRBJ2-7, with D possibly TRBD2 on 5 matching bases. CDR1 and CDR2 (germline): SGHDT, YYEEEE. The CDR3 is made up of 12 amino acids. V lost 5 bases to trimming and J lost 2 bases, with 8 bases between them. This CDR3 reads CASSRETYEQYF. CDR3 nucleotides: TGTGCCAGCAGTCGGGAAACCTACGAGCAGTACTTC.

This clone was counted a few times. This chain links TRBV7-9 with TRBJ1-1; unclear D gene. CDR3 length equals 12 residues. V lost 5 bases, J lost 8 bases, and 12 bases lay in between. CDR1 is SEHNR and CDR2 is FQNEAQ in the germline V gene (reference sequence). Here the CDR3 reads CASSQHAEEAFF. DNA for the CDR3: TGTGCCAGCAGCCAACACGCGGAGGAAGCTTTCTTT.

This chain joins TRBV5-1 and TRBJ2-2, with D possibly being TRBD1 (6 bases). Looked up from germline, CDR1 is SGHRS and CDR2 is YFSETQ. The CDR3 is 15 amino acids. V lost 6 bases and J 1 base, leaving 13 bases between the germline ends. The CDR3 loop is CASTTGFWNTGELFF. The CDR3 DNA reads as TGCGCCAGCACAACAGGGTTTTGGAACACCGGGGAGCTGTTTTTT. The full variable domain, rest sourced from reference TRBV5-1 and TRBJ2-2, is KAGVTQTPRYLIKTRGQQVTLSCSPISGHRSVSWYQQTPGQGLQFLFEYFSETQRNKGNFPGRFSGRQFSNSRSEMNVSTLELGDSALYLCASTTGFWNTGELFFGEGSRLTVL.

The rearrangement joins TRBV19 to TRBJ1-1; no clear D. Germline V lookup: CDR1 LNHDA, CDR2 SQIVND (reference sequence). V was trimmed by 0 bases and J by 0 bases, leaving 8 bases between them. CDR3 length equals 15 residues. CDR3 nucleotide sequence: TGTGCCAGTAGTATAGAGGGAGCCCTGAACACTGAAGCTTTCTTT. Protein sequence: CASSIEGALNTEAFF.

The chain uses TRBV5-1 and TRBJ2-3; TRBD1 agrees at 11 bases. The CDR3 sequence is 17 residues long. Germline CDR1 is SGHRS and CDR2 is YFSETQ. The J segment lost 5 bases and the V segment lost 4 bases, leaving 12 bases of the junction unmatched. Written as DNA, the CDR3 is TGCGCCAGCAGCCCACGGCGGACAGGGGGCTCGGGAGATACGCAGTATTTT. Its translation is CASSPRRTGGSGDTQYF.